Below are 27 T cell receptor beta chains sequenced from a single sample in a study of cytomegalovirus exposure and HLA in healthy donors. Profiling relied on immunoSEQ multiplex PCR, and the TCRdb table lists in-frame clones only, not all of them. The repertoire includes 300,000 or so clones, around 90% of them detected once, and over 0.9% sits in the top ten. Sequencing was done on a sample of PBMCs. Receptors originate from a young man in good health and CMV-seronegative.

The chain carries TRBV19 and TRBJ1-2; TRBD1 agrees at 7 bases. The trim removed 6 bases at V and 0 bases at J, leaving 7 bases unmatched. The V gene's germline CDR1 is LNHDA and CDR2 SQIVND (reference sequence). This CDR3 spans 15 amino acids. In DNA, the CDR3 is TGTGCCAGTAGCAGCCGGGACAGATCTAACTATGGCTACACCTTC. Protein: CASSSRDRSNYGYTF.

The chain combines TRBV7-6 with TRBJ2-1, with 7 bases aligning to TRBD2. CDR3 length: 18 residues. Germline-derived CDR1 and CDR2 are SGHVS and FNYEAQ. V shed 0 bases and J 7 bases; nucleotides not matched to a gene: 15. The CDR3: CASSLAYRSPGGGNEQFF. CDR3 sequence (DNA): TGTGCCAGCAGCTTAGCGTACCGAAGCCCGGGGGGAGGAAATGAGCAGTTCTTC.

The rearrangement links TRBV28 to TRBJ2-7; TRBD2 is a possible D gene (5 bases). Germline CDR1 MDHEN, CDR2 SYDVKM. This CDR3 is built from 14 residues. V was trimmed by 6 bases and J by 2 bases, leaving 14 bases between them. The CDR3 bases are TGTGCCAGCAGCTTGAGAGGGCCACCCTACGAGCAGTACTTC. Translated: CASSLRGPPYEQYF.

This chain connects TRBV29-1 to TRBJ2-1, with D tentatively TRBD1 (5 bases). The CDR3 runs to 15 residues. Germline V gene lookup returns CDR1 SQVTM and CDR2 ANQGSEA. Trimming removed 0 bases from V and 3 bases from J, with 12 bases in between. The CDR3 bases are TGCAGCGTTGAAGATGCAGGGTTCCGCTACAATGAGCAGTTCTTC. Translation: CSVEDAGFRYNEQFF.

The chain joins TRBV7-9 to TRBJ2-5, with D possibly TRBD2 on 6 matching bases. Trimming took off 2 bases at V and 0 bases at J, with 7 bases between the two ends. Germline CDR1 reads SEHNR; CDR2 reads FQNEAQ (reference sequence). The CDR3 covers 14 residues. The CDR3 loop is CASSLWRDQETQYF. The CDR3 DNA sequence: TGTGCCAGCAGCTTATGGAGGGACCAAGAGACCCAGTACTTC.

In DNA form, the CDR3 reads TGTGCCACCAGCATCTTCCGGGACAGGGGAGGCTACGAGCAGTACTTC. Amino acids: CATSIFRDRGGYEQYF. J is TRBJ2-7 and V is TRBV15, with TRBD1 matching 10 bases. This CDR3 contains 16 residues. Germline assignment: CDR1 LNHNV and CDR2 YYDKDF (reference sequence). The V gene end was trimmed by 4 bases and the J gene end by 3 bases; junction bases not matched to a gene: 9.

The chain employs TRBV4-3 and TRBJ1-2, with 7 bases identical to TRBD1. The CDR3 totals 15 residues. The trim removed 0 bases at V and 4 bases at J, leaving 5 bases unmatched. Germline CDR1 and CDR2: LGHNA and YSLEER. CDR3 residues: CASSQDTGTAYGYTF. CDR3 coding DNA: TGCGCCAGCAGCCAAGATACTGGGACAGCCTATGGCTACACCTTC.

This clone was observed once. The chain couples TRBV28 to TRBJ2-2; 9 nucleotides match TRBD2. Germline CDR1 and CDR2: MDHEN and SYDVKM. V shed 6 bases, J shed 3 bases, and the junction held 11 bases outside the gene matches. The CDR3 has 17 amino acids. The CDR3 DNA sequence: TGTGCCAGCAGATTCATTAGCGGGGGCCTCTACACCGGGGAGCTGTTTTTT. Encoded protein: CASRFISGGLYTGELFF.

The V gene is TRBV11-2, the J gene TRBJ2-7; TRBD2 aligns across 10 bases. Germline V lookup: CDR1 SGHAT, CDR2 FQNNGV. The V and J ends lost 6 bases and 6 bases, in that order; junction bases with no gene match: 11. The length of the CDR3 is 15 residues. Written as DNA, the CDR3 is TGTGCCAGCAGACCGTGGCTAGCGGGGGCTCGCGAGCAGTACTTC. Residues: CASRPWLAGAREQYF.

This sequence joins TRBV7-6 and TRBJ2-5; D perhaps matches TRBD1 (7 bases). Trimming took off 6 bases at V and 5 bases at J, with 13 bases between the two ends. CDR1 SGHVS and CDR2 FNYEAQ come from the germline V gene. CDR3 length: 13 residues. Here the CDR3 reads CASSFRGRETQYF. Here the CDR3 DNA reads TGTGCCAGCAGTTTCAGGGGGAGGGAGACCCAGTACTTC.

This chain connects TRBV4-3 to TRBJ1-6; D is ambiguous. This CDR3 is built from 18 residues. V was shortened by 0 bases and J by 4 bases, with 16 bases between the two germline ends. Germline assignment: CDR1 LGHNA and CDR2 YSLEER. This CDR3 reads CASSQDRVEGGYNSPLHF. For the CDR3, the DNA is TGCGCCAGCAGCCAAGATAGGGTGGAGGGTGGGTATAATTCACCCCTCCACTTT.

The chain recombines TRBV7-2 with TRBJ2-2, with a weak D call TRBD1 (6 bases). CDR1 and CDR2 from the germline V gene are SGHTA and FQGNSA. The CDR3 consists of 15 residues. V lost 5 bases, J lost 5 bases, and 15 bases lay in between. CDR3 nucleotides: TGTGCCAGCAGCAAACGGAGCCAGGGGACCGGGGAGCTGTTTTTT. It translates to CASSKRSQGTGELFF.

CDR3 region: CASSWDRDYEQYF. DNA for the CDR3: TGTGCCAGCAGTTGGGACAGAGACTACGAGCAGTACTTC. This sequence joins TRBV5-6 and TRBJ2-7, with 7 bases matching TRBD1. Trimming took 5 bases from V and 3 from J; bases not matched to a gene: 5. The CDR3 contains 13 residues. Germline values: CDR1 SGHDT, CDR2 YYEEEE.

The chain uses TRBV6-5 and TRBJ2-1, with TRBD1 matching over 7 bases. The CDR3 has 13 residues. Per the germline V gene, CDR1 is MNHEY and CDR2 is SVGAGI. Unmatched junction bases numbered 11, after V lost 6 bases and J lost 12 bases. CDR3 loop: CASSRGQVMGQFF. In DNA form, the CDR3 reads TGTGCCAGCAGCCGCGGACAGGTCATGGGGCAGTTCTTC.

This chain uses TRBV19 with TRBJ2-1, with TRBD2 matching 15 bases. The V segment lost 6 bases and the J segment 3 bases; nucleotides outside the gene matches: 0. There are 15 residues in the CDR3. In germline, CDR1 is LNHDA, CDR2 SQIVND (reference sequence). The CDR3 sequence is CASRGLAGGYNEQFF. Here the CDR3 DNA reads TGTGCCAGTAGGGGACTAGCGGGGGGCTACAATGAGCAGTTCTTC.

The rearrangement joins TRBV18 to TRBJ2-7, with D maybe TRBD1 (5 bases). Germline lookup yields CDR1 KGHSH and CDR2 LQKENI. The V end lost 2 bases, the J end lost 2 bases, and 16 bases lay between the germline ends. The CDR3 loop spans 16 amino acids. The CDR3 region is CASSPNWAGKPYEQYF. The CDR3 region has the DNA TGTGCCAGCTCACCAAACTGGGCAGGGAAGCCCTACGAGCAGTACTTC. The full variable domain, completed using reference TRBV18 and TRBJ2-7, is NAGVMQNPRHLVRRRGQEARLRCSPMKGHSHVYWYRQLPEEGLKFMVYLQKENIIDESGMPKERFSAEFPKEGPSILRIQQVVRGDSAAYFCASSPNWAGKPYEQYFGPGTRLTVT.

The V call is TRBV2, the J call TRBJ1-3, with 8 bases aligning to TRBD1. The CDR3 spans 15 residues. After removal of 5 bases from V and 0 bases from J, the junction contained 3 bases not matched to a gene. The germline V gene encodes CDR1 SNHLY and CDR2 FYNNEI. CDR3 DNA sequence: TGTGCCAGCAGTCGGGACAGGTCCTCTGGAAACACCATATATTTT. Its protein product is CASSRDRSSGNTIYF.

This clone was observed once. This rearrangement joins TRBV15 to TRBJ2-5; D is possibly TRBD2 (6 bases). V lost 0 bases, J lost 3 bases, and 14 bases lay in between. Germline V gene data show CDR1 as LNHNV and CDR2 as YYDKDF (reference sequence). This CDR3 has 16 amino acids. CDR3 loop: CATSRDLRGGKETQYF. CDR3 DNA: TGTGCCACCAGCAGAGATCTGAGGGGCGGGAAAGAGACCCAGTACTTC. The entire variable domain, with the rest obtained from reference TRBV15 and TRBJ2-5, is as follows: DAMVIQNPRYQVTQFGKPVTLSCSQTLNHNVMYWYQQKSSQAPKLLFHYYDKDFNNEADTPDNFQSRRPNTSFCFLDIRSPGLGDTAMYLCATSRDLRGGKETQYFGPGTRLLVL.

The rearrangement links TRBV18 to TRBJ1-1; unclear D gene. CDR3 length: 13 amino acids. Trimming pared 6 bases from V and 7 bases from J, leaving 15 bases between. Germline V gene lookup returns CDR1 KGHSH and CDR2 LQKENI. CDR3: CASSRGGSDEAFF. In nucleotides, the CDR3 is TGTGCCAGCTCCCGCGGAGGGAGCGATGAAGCTTTCTTT.

The rearrangement uses TRBV6-5 and TRBJ1-2; no firm D call. Trimming shortened V by 5 bases and J by 0 bases, and 10 bases separated the two germline ends. Per germline, CDR1 MNHEY and CDR2 SVGAGI. The CDR3 covers 14 residues. The CDR3 loop reads CASSPGRSNYGYTF. CDR3 DNA: TGTGCCAGCAGTCCTGGCAGGTCTAACTATGGCTACACCTTC.

J is TRBJ2-1 and V is TRBV5-4, with 9 bases matching TRBD2. V lost 4 bases and J lost 5; bases outside the gene matches: 10. CDR3 length: 16 residues. Germline V CDR1 and CDR2: SGHNT, YYREEE (reference sequence). CDR3 DNA sequence: TGTGCCAGCAGCCCGACCGGGACTAGCTACGACAATGAGCAGTTCTTC. It translates to CASSPTGTSYDNEQFF.

The gene calls are TRBV19 and TRBJ1-2; a weak D match, TRBD1 (5 bases). Trimming left V 3 bases short and J 8 bases short, with 19 bases between. The CDR3 length is 15 residues. CDR1 is LNHDA and CDR2 is SQIVND in the germline V gene (reference sequence). The CDR3 DNA follows: TGTGCCAGTAGTATGCTGGTTACAGGATGGTCGGGCTACACCTTC. Translating it yields CASSMLVTGWSGYTF.

This clone was seen more than once but under ten times. The V gene is TRBV7-6, the J gene TRBJ2-7, with 12 bases fitting TRBD1. With V trimmed by 8 bases and J by 5 bases, 1 base remained unmatched. Germline CDR1 reads SGHVS; CDR2 reads FNYEAQ. This CDR3 contains 12 residues. The CDR3 region has the DNA TGTGCCAGCGGGGACAGGGGGCACGAGCAGTACTTC. This translates into CASGDRGHEQYF.

The genes are TRBV7-2 and TRBJ2-7; 12 nucleotides align to TRBD1. With 7 bases clipped from V and 7 bases from J, the junction kept 14 bases outside the gene matches. CDR3 length: 16 amino acids. The germline V gene has CDR1 SGHTA and CDR2 FQGNSA. The CDR3 reads CASTDTWGQGAREQYF. The CDR3 region has the DNA TGTGCCAGCACTGATACTTGGGGACAGGGGGCTCGGGAGCAGTACTTC.

CDR3 bases: TGTGCCAGCGCCCAGGGACAGGGTGCTGAGACCCAGTACTTC. As protein: CASAQGQGAETQYF. V is TRBV27 and J is TRBJ2-5; 9 bases agree with TRBD1. The CDR3 runs to 14 residues. The ends lost 8 bases at V and 5 bases at J; junction bases unmatched: 9. Looked up from germline, CDR1 is MNHEY and CDR2 is SMNVEV (reference sequence).

This chain connects TRBV7-9 to TRBJ2-7; 12 bases agree with TRBD1. CDR1 is SEHNR and CDR2 is FQNEAQ in the germline V gene (reference sequence). Trimming cost V 1 base and J 5 bases; bases outside gene matches: 3. The CDR3 has 15 residues. The CDR3 bases are TGTGCCAGCAGCTTAGTCGGGACAGGGGGCGACGAGCAGTACTTC. This encodes CASSLVGTGGDEQYF.

Concerning this clone: This same CDR3 is encoded by further DNA sequences in the sample. This chain connects TRBV5-6 to TRBJ1-2, with a tentative D call TRBD1 (5 bases). The CDR3 runs to 13 residues. Germline V gives CDR1 SGHDT, CDR2 YYEEEE. V was pared by 0 bases and J by 2 bases, with 5 bases between. The CDR3 bases are TGTGCCAGCAGCTTGGGACAGAACTATGGCTACACCTTC. Its translation is CASSLGQNYGYTF.